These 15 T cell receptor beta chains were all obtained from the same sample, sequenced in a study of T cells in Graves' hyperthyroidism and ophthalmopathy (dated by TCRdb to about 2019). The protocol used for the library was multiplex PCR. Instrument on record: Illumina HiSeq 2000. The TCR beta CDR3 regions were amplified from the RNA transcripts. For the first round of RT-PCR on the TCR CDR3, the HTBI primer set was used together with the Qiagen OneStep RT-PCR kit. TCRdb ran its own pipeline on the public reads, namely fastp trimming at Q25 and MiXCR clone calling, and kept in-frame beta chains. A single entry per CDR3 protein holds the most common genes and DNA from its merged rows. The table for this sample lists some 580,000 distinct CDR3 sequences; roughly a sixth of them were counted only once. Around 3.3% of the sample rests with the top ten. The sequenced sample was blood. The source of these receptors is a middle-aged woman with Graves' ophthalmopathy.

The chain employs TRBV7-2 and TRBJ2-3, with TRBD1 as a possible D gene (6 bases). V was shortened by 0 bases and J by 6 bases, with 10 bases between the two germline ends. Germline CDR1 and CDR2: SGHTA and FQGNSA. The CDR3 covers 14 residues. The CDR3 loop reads CASSLAGQGDTQYF. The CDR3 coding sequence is TGTGCCAGCAGCTTAGCGGGACAAGGGGATACGCAGTATTTT.

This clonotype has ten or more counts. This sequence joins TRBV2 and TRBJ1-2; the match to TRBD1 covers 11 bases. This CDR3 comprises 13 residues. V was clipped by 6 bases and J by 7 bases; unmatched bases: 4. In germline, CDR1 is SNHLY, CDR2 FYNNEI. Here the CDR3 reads CASRGQGAGGYTF. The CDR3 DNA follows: TGTGCCAGCAGAGGACAGGGGGCCGGTGGCTACACCTTC.

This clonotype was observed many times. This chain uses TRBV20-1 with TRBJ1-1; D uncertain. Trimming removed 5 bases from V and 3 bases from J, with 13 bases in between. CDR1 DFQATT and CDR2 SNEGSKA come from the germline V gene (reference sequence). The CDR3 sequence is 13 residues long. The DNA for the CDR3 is TGCAGTGCTTCAGAGACACCTTACACTGAAGCTTTCTTT. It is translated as CSASETPYTEAFF.

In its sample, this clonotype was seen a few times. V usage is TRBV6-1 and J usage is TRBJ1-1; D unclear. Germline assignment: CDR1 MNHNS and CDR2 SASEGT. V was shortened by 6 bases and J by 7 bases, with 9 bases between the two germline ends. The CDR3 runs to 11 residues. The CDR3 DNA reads TGTGCCAGCAGCTTCCGTAGTGAAGCTTTCTTT. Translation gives CASSFRSEAFF.

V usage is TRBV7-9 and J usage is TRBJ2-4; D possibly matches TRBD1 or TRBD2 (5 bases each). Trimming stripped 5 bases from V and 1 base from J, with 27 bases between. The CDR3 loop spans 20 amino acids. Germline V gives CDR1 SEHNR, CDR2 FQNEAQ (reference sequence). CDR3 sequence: CASSRHQQGLAVQAKNIQYF. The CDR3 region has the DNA TGTGCCAGCAGCAGACATCAGCAGGGCCTAGCAGTTCAGGCCAAAAACATTCAGTACTTC.

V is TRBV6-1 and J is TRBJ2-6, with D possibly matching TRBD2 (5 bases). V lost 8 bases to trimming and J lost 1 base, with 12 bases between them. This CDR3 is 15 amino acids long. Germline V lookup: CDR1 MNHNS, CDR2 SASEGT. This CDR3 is CASGSINSGANVLTF. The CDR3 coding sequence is TGTGCCAGCGGGAGTATAAATTCTGGGGCCAACGTCCTGACTTTC.

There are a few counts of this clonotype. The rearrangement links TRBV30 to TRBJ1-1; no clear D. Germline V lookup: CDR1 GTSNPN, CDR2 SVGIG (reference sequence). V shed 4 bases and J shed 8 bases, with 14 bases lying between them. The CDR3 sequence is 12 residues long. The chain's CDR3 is CAWTTGAGEAFF. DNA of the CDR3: TGTGCCTGGACAACTGGAGCGGGAGAAGCTTTCTTT.

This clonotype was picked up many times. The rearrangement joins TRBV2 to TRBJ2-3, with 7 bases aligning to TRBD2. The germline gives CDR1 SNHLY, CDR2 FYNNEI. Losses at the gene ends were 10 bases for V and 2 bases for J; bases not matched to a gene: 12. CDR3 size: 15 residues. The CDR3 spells CATHRGSITTDTQYF. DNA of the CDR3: TGTGCCACCCACCGCGGGAGTATCACCACAGATACGCAGTATTTT.

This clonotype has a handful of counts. The CDR3 DNA reads as TGTGCCAGCAGTAGAGACAGGGGTTGGGAGACCCAGTACTTC. The encoded protein is CASSRDRGWETQYF. This rearrangement joins TRBV12-3 or TRBV12-4 to TRBJ2-5; 8 nucleotides line up with TRBD1. CDR3 length equals 14 residues. V shed 5 bases and J 5 bases; nucleotides not matched to a gene: 7.

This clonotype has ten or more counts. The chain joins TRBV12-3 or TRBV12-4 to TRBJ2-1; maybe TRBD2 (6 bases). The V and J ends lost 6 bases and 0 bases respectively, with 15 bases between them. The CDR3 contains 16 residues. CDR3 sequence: CASSPVAENSYNEQFF. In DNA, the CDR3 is TGTGCCAGCAGCCCCGTAGCGGAAAACTCCTACAATGAGCAGTTCTTC.

The CDR3 sequence is CASSSRTGAQTGEAFF. In nucleotides, the CDR3 is TGTGCCAGCAGCTCCCGGACAGGGGCCCAGACCGGTGAAGCTTTCTTT. This sequence joins TRBV5-8 and TRBJ1-1; 9 bases map to TRBD1. Losses at the gene ends were 3 bases for V and 7 bases for J; bases not matched to a gene: 13. The germline gives CDR1 SGHTS, CDR2 YDEGEE. The CDR3 sequence is 16 residues long.

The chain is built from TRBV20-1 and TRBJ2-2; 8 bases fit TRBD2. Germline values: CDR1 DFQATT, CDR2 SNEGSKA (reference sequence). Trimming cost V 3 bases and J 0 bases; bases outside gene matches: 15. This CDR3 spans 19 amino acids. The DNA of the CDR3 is TGCAGTGCTAGGTCCCAGGTCCCACTAGCGGCAACGAACACCGGGGAGCTGTTTTTT. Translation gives CSARSQVPLAATNTGELFF.

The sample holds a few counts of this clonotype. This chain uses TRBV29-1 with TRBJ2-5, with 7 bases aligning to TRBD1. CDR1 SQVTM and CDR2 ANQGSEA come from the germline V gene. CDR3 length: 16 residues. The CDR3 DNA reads TGCAGACAATCCCCCGGTTGGACAGGCCACCAAGAGACCCAGTACTTC. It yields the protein CRQSPGWTGHQETQYF.

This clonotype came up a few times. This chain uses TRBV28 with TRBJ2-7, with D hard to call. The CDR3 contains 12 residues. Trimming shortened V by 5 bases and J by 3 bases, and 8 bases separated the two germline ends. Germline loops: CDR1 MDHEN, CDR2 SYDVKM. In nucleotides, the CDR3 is TGTGCCAGCAGTCGGGCTTTCTACGAGCAGTACTTC. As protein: CASSRAFYEQYF.

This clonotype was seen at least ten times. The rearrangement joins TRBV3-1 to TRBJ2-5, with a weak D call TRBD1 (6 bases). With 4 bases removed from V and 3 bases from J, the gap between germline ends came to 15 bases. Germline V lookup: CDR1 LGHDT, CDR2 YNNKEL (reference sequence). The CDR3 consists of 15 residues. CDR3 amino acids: CASSPYGAGEETQYF. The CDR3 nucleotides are TGTGCCAGCAGCCCTTATGGGGCAGGGGAAGAGACCCAGTACTTC.